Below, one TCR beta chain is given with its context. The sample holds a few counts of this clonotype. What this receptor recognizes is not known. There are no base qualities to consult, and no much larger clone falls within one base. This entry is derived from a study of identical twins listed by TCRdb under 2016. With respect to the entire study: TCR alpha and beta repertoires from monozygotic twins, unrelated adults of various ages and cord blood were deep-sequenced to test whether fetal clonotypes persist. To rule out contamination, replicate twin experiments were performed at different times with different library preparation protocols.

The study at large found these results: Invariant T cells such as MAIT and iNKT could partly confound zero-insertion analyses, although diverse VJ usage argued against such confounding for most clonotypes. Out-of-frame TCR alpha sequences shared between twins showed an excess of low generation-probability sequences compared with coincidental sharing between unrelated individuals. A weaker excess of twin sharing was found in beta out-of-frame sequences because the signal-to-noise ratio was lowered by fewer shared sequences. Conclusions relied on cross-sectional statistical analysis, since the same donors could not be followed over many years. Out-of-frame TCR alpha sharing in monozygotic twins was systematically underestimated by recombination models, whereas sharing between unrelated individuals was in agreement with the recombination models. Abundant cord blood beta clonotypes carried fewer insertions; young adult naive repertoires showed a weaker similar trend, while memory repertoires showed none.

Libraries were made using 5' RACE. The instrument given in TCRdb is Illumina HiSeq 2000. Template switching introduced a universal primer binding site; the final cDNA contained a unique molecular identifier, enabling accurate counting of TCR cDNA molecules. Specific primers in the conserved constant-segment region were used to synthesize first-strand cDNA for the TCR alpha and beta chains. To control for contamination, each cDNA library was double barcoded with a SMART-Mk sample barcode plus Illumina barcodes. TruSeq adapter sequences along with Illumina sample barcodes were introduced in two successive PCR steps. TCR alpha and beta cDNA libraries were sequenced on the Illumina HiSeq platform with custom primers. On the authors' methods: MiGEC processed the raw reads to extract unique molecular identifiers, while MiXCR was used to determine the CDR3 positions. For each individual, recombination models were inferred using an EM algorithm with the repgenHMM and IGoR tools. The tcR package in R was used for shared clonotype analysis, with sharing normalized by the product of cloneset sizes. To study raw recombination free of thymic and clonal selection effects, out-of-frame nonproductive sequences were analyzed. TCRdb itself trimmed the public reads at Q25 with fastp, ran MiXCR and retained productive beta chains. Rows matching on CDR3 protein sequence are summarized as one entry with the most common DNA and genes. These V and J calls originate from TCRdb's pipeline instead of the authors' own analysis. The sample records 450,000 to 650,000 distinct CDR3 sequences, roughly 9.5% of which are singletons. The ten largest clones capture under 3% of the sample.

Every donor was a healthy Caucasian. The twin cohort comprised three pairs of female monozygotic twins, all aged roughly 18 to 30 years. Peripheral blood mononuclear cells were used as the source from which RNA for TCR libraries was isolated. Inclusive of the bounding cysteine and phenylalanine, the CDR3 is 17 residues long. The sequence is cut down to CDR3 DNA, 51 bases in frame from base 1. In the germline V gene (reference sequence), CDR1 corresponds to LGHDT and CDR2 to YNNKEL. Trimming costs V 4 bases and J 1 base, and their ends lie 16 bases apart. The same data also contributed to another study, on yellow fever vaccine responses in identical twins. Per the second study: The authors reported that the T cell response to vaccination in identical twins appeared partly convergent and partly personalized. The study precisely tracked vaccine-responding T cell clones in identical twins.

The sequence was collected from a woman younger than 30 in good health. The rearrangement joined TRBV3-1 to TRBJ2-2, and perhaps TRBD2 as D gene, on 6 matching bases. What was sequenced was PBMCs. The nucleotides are TGTGCCAGCAGCCTCTCCCCTGGGCGGGGGAACACCGGGGAGCTGTTTTTT. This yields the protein CASSLSPGRGNTGELFF.